The 27 T cell receptor beta chains presented below share a single source sample, sequenced in a study of blood T cell repertoires in COVID-19 (dated by TCRdb to about 2020). Receptors were amplified or captured by the immunoSEQ multiplex PCR assay. TCRdb took this table from immuneACCESS and kept in-frame rearrangements with V and J called. Such tables lack part of the clones; where checked against another copy, unresolved V genes explain under half of the gap, and the rest is unexplained. The sample records 65,000 to 70,000 clones, around 88% of which are singletons. Roughly 19% of the sample comes from the top ten. Input material: peripheral blood. Receptors originate from a woman older than 75 with acute or convalescent COVID-19.

V usage is TRBV5-8 and J usage is TRBJ2-1; D remains ambiguous. The V end was cut by 2 bases, the J end by 6 bases, with 15 bases between. This CDR3 has 15 residues. Germline CDR1 reads SGHTS; CDR2 reads YDEGEE. The CDR3 sequence: CASSLRGVFPNEQFF. The CDR3 DNA is TGTGCCAGCAGCTTACGAGGTGTATTCCCCAATGAGCAGTTCTTC.

This clone has just one count. The chain employs TRBV2 and TRBJ1-1; 7 bases match TRBD1. Germline trimming cut 6 bases from V and 0 bases from J; bases unmatched to any gene: 7. The germline gives CDR1 SNHLY, CDR2 FYNNEI. The CDR3 extends over 15 amino acids. In DNA, the CDR3 is TGTGCCAGCAGCGCTACAGGGGCCATGAACACTGAAGCTTTCTTT. Its protein product is CASSATGAMNTEAFF.

This sequence joins TRBV19 and TRBJ1-5; no firm D call. Per the germline V gene, CDR1 is LNHDA and CDR2 is SQIVND (reference sequence). V gave up 5 bases and J gave up 5 bases, with 13 bases separating them. This CDR3 has 14 amino acids. This chain's CDR3 is CASSVRVNDQPQHF. The CDR3 coding sequence is TGTGCCAGTAGTGTTCGGGTCAATGATCAGCCCCAGCATTTT.

The chain joins TRBV15 to TRBJ1-5; TRBD1 agrees at 7 bases. CDR3 size: 16 residues. J lost 5 bases, V lost 5 bases, and 12 bases had no gene match. From germline, CDR1 is LNHNV and CDR2 YYDKDF (reference sequence). The CDR3 DNA is TGTGCCACCAGCGCCGGAAATGACAGGGTCGATCAGCCCCAGCATTTT. The encoded protein is CATSAGNDRVDQPQHF.

The gene calls are TRBV7-2 and TRBJ2-5; D is uncertain. The CDR3 has 12 residues. The V end was cut by 4 bases, the J end by 5 bases, with 8 bases between. Per the germline V gene, CDR1 is SGHTA and CDR2 is FQGNSA. The CDR3 nucleotides read TGTGCCAGCAGCTCCAGCAGGGAGACCCAGTACTTC. Translation: CASSSSRETQYF.

The chain links TRBV2 to TRBJ2-1; 14 nucleotides align to TRBD2. From germline, CDR1 is SNHLY and CDR2 FYNNEI. The trim removed 4 bases at V and 9 bases at J, leaving 5 bases unmatched. The CDR3 has 15 amino acids. This CDR3 reads CASSAGTSGSIEQFF. The CDR3 nucleotides read TGTGCCAGCAGTGCCGGGACTAGCGGGAGTATTGAGCAGTTCTTC. Full variable domain (outside the CDR3, taken from reference TRBV2 and TRBJ2-1): EPEVTQTPSHQVTQMGQEVILRCVPISNHLYFYWYRQILGQKVEFLVSFYNNEISEKSEIFDDQFSVERPDGSNFTLKIRSTKLEDSAMYFCASSAGTSGSIEQFFGPGTRLTVL.

The chain is built from TRBV6-5 and TRBJ2-1; the D is unclear. V was cut by 2 bases and J by 8 bases, with 4 bases left in between. CDR3 length equals 11 residues. Germline V CDR1 and CDR2: MNHEY, SVGAGI. CDR3 in DNA: TGTGCCAGCAGTTACAGAGATGAGCAGTTCTTC. It yields the protein CASSYRDEQFF.

The rearrangement uses TRBV19 and TRBJ1-1; TRBD1 is a possible D gene (6 bases). Germline loops: CDR1 LNHDA, CDR2 SQIVND (reference sequence). This CDR3 is 15 amino acids long. Trimming removed 0 bases at V and 9 bases at J, with 17 bases between. The CDR3 DNA reads as TGTGCCAGTAGTATAGATGGGGCACCGGGACAACAAGCTTTCTTT. Protein sequence: CASSIDGAPGQQAFF.

This clone has a single count. The chain employs TRBV6-5 and TRBJ1-3; D is perhaps TRBD1 (6 bases). V lost 2 bases, J lost 2 bases, and 10 bases lay in between. The CDR3 is 15 residues long. From germline, CDR1 is MNHEY and CDR2 SVGAGI. The CDR3 loop is CASSYDQGPGNTIYF. In DNA form, the CDR3 reads TGTGCCAGCAGTTACGATCAGGGGCCTGGAAACACCATATATTTT.

The chain has TRBV3-1 (or the pseudogene TRBV3-2) and TRBJ2-5, with 8 positions matching TRBD2. Germline values: CDR1 LGHDT, CDR2 YNNKEL (reference sequence). Losses at the gene ends were 8 bases for V and 2 bases for J; bases not matched to a gene: 10. This CDR3 is built from 15 residues. The CDR3 sequence: CASATGGADQETQYF. The DNA of the CDR3 is TGTGCCAGCGCGACCGGGGGGGCGGATCAAGAGACCCAGTACTTC.

The chain has TRBV28 and TRBJ1-5, with D maybe TRBD1 (5 bases). CDR1 and CDR2 from the germline V gene are MDHEN and SYDVKM. This CDR3 contains 17 residues. The ends were cut back, 4 bases at V and 5 bases at J, with 21 bases in the middle. CDR3 residues: CASSSFRTGFADQPQHF. The CDR3 nucleotides are TGTGCCAGCAGTTCCTTTCGTACAGGTTTTGCTGATCAGCCCCAGCATTTT.

The count of this clone is one. The rearrangement links TRBV2 to TRBJ1-2; D unclear. The CDR3 is 15 residues long. The germline V gene encodes CDR1 SNHLY and CDR2 FYNNEI. V shed 6 bases and J shed 4 bases, with 18 bases lying between them. The CDR3 coding sequence is TGTGCCAGCAGGGGCCAGAACGTAGTTAGCTATGGCTACACCTTC. Its protein is CASRGQNVVSYGYTF.

The chain carries TRBV18 and TRBJ2-3; 7 bases match TRBD1. Germline V CDR1 and CDR2: KGHSH, LQKENI. Losses at the gene ends were 3 bases for V and 3 bases for J; bases not matched to a gene: 6. The CDR3 consists of 15 residues. The CDR3 region is CASSPGTDITDTQYF. CDR3 nucleotide sequence: TGTGCCAGCTCACCCGGGACAGACATTACAGATACGCAGTATTTT. Complete variable domain (other parts from reference TRBV18 and TRBJ2-3): NAGVMQNPRHLVRRRGQEARLRCSPMKGHSHVYWYRQLPEEGLKFMVYLQKENIIDESGMPKERFSAEFPKEGPSILRIQQVVRGDSAAYFCASSPGTDITDTQYFGPGTRLTVL.

The chain recombines TRBV7-8 with TRBJ1-2; 10 bases line up with TRBD1. The V segment lost 5 bases and the J segment 4 bases; nucleotides outside the gene matches: 10. This CDR3 is 16 amino acids long. Germline CDR1 reads SGHVS; CDR2 reads FQNEAQ. The CDR3 sequence is CASSTDRGPTPYGYTF. The CDR3 region has the DNA TGTGCCAGCAGCACCGACAGGGGGCCTACCCCCTATGGCTACACCTTC.

The table lists this clone with a few counts. V usage is TRBV15 and J usage is TRBJ2-7, with 8 bases identical to TRBD2. V shed 3 bases, J shed 4 bases, and the junction held 5 bases outside the gene matches. Germline lookup yields CDR1 LNHNV and CDR2 YYDKDF (reference sequence). The CDR3 contains 14 residues. The DNA of the CDR3 is TGTGCCACCAGCAGTCGAGCGGGAGCATACGAGCAGTACTTC. The encoded protein is CATSSRAGAYEQYF. Full variable domain (remainder filled in from reference TRBV15 and TRBJ2-7): DAMVIQNPRYQVTQFGKPVTLSCSQTLNHNVMYWYQQKSSQAPKLLFHYYDKDFNNEADTPDNFQSRRPNTSFCFLDIRSPGLGDTAMYLCATSSRAGAYEQYFGPGTRLTVT.

The count of this clone is one. The rearrangement joins TRBV5-6 to TRBJ1-1, with TRBD1 as a possible D gene (5 bases). V shed 0 bases and J shed 1 base, with 10 bases lying between them. The germline CDR1 and CDR2 sequences are SGHDT and YYEEEE. The CDR3 is made up of 15 amino acids. CDR3 sequence: CASSLVDRSNTEAFF. Here the CDR3 DNA reads TGTGCCAGCAGCTTGGTTGACAGATCGAACACTGAAGCTTTCTTT. Combining the CDR3 with reference TRBV5-6 and TRBJ1-1 gives the whole variable domain DAGVTQSPTHLIKTRGQQVTLRCSPKSGHDTVSWYQQALGQGPQFIFQYYEEEERQRGNFPDRFSGHQFPNYSSELNVNALLLGDSALYLCASSLVDRSNTEAFFGQGTRLTVV.

The chain combines TRBV7-9 with TRBJ1-1, with D unresolved. CDR1 SEHNR and CDR2 FQNEAQ come from the germline V gene (reference sequence). CDR3 length equals 13 residues. Between the trimmed V and J ends, which lost 6 bases and 4 bases, there was a span of 12 bases. The CDR3 protein is CASSQSLRTEAFF. CDR3 bases: TGTGCCAGCAGTCAATCCCTGCGCACTGAAGCTTTCTTT.

The chain uses TRBV28 and TRBJ1-5; 9 positions match TRBD1. Trimming took 9 bases from V and 4 from J; bases not matched to a gene: 10. Germline V CDR1 and CDR2: MDHEN, SYDVKM. The CDR3 length is 15 residues. The CDR3 is CASYPPGQGNQPQHF. CDR3 nucleotides: TGTGCCAGTTACCCTCCGGGACAGGGAAATCAGCCCCAGCATTTT. Full variable domain (outside the CDR3, taken from reference TRBV28 and TRBJ1-5): DVKVTQSSRYLVKRTGEKVFLECVQDMDHENMFWYRQDPGLGLRLIYFSYDVKMKEKGDIPEGYSVSREKKERFSLILESASTNQTSMYLCASYPPGQGNQPQHFGDGTRLSIL.

The chain uses TRBV9 and TRBJ2-1, with TRBD2 matching 10 bases. J lost 2 bases, V lost 3 bases, and 5 bases had no gene match. The CDR3 totals 16 residues. Germline V gives CDR1 SGDLS, CDR2 YYNGEE. In DNA form, the CDR3 reads TGTGCCAGCAGCGGGGGACTAGCGATCCCCTACAATGAGCAGTTCTTC. Encoded protein: CASSGGLAIPYNEQFF.

The rearrangement joins TRBV27 to TRBJ1-4; D may be TRBD1 (5 bases). Per germline, CDR1 MNHEY and CDR2 SMNVEV (reference sequence). The V gene lost 2 bases and the J gene lost 7 bases, with 14 bases spanning the gap. The CDR3 is made up of 15 amino acids. The CDR3, as DNA: TGTGCCAGCAGTTTAAGGTGGTCAGGGTTTGAAAAACTGTTTTTT. Encoded protein: CASSLRWSGFEKLFF.

This chain uses TRBV18 with TRBJ1-4; D uncertain. The CDR3 contains 12 residues. In germline, CDR1 is KGHSH, CDR2 LQKENI. Trimming pared 6 bases from V and 11 bases from J, leaving 13 bases between. In nucleotides, the CDR3 is TGTGCCAGCTCCCCCGGGGTGGGGAAACTGTTTTTT. Residues: CASSPGVGKLFF.

Only a few counts were recorded for this clone. This sequence joins TRBV5-1 and TRBJ1-1; 10 bases match TRBD1. This CDR3 is built from 20 residues. With 0 bases clipped from V and 3 bases from J, the junction kept 17 bases outside the gene matches. The germline V gene encodes CDR1 SGHRS and CDR2 YFSETQ. DNA of the CDR3: TGCGCCAGCAGCTTGGGCTTAAATTACGCAACCGGGACAGGGGACACTGAAGCTTTCTTT. Translation gives CASSLGLNYATGTGDTEAFF.

This clone was observed a few times. The chain links TRBV5-4 to TRBJ1-2, with TRBD1 as a possible D gene (6 bases). This CDR3 contains 16 residues. Germline assignment: CDR1 SGHNT and CDR2 YYREEE (reference sequence). V was shortened by 6 bases and J by 6 bases, with 24 bases between the two germline ends. CDR3 region: CASTPYQGRGRDGYTF. In nucleotides, the CDR3 is TGTGCCAGCACTCCCTACCAGGGCAGGGGAAGGGATGGCTACACCTTC. The complete variable domain, with remaining parts taken from reference TRBV5-4 and TRBJ1-2, reads ETGVTQSPTHLIKTRGQQVTLRCSSQSGHNTVSWYQQALGQGPQFIFQYYREEENGRGNFPPRFSGLQFPNYSSELNVNALELDDSALYLCASTPYQGRGRDGYTFGSGTRLTVV.

The chain combines TRBV19 with TRBJ1-5; D not certain. V was cut by 2 bases and J by 3 bases, with 2 bases left in between. Germline-derived CDR1 and CDR2 are LNHDA and SQIVND (reference sequence). CDR3 length: 12 residues. CDR3 sequence (DNA): TGTGCCAGTAGTATACTCAATCAGCCCCAGCATTTT. Protein product: CASSILNQPQHF.

The chain uses TRBV3-1 (or the pseudogene TRBV3-2) and TRBJ2-3; tentative D call: TRBD1 (5 bases). CDR3 length equals 17 residues. Per the germline V gene, CDR1 is LGHDT and CDR2 is YNNKEL (reference sequence). V dropped 4 bases and J dropped 1 base, with 18 bases sitting between them. The CDR3 sequence is CASSPTGHPKGTDTQYF. DNA of the CDR3: TGTGCCAGCAGCCCGACCGGACACCCCAAAGGCACAGATACGCAGTATTTT.

The V and J genes are TRBV6-5 and TRBJ2-5, with TRBD1 matching over 9 bases. Germline V gene lookup returns CDR1 MNHEY and CDR2 SVGAGI. The CDR3 has 14 residues. Unmatched junction bases numbered 5, after V lost 7 bases and J lost 2 bases. The CDR3 DNA reads TGTGCCAGCACTCTAGGACAGGGGCAAGAGACCCAGTACTTC. Its translation is CASTLGQGQETQYF.

V and J are TRBV5-1 and TRBJ2-7; D unresolved. Trimming shortened V by 1 base and J by 3 bases, and 8 bases separated the two germline ends. CDR3 length: 13 residues. Germline loops: CDR1 SGHRS, CDR2 YFSETQ. Written as DNA, the CDR3 is TGCGCCAGCAGCTTGAGGCAGGACTACGAGCAGTACTTC. This codes for CASSLRQDYEQYF.